The rows below give T cell receptor beta chains drawn from one sample of a study of blood T cell repertoires in COVID-19. Sequencing was performed with immunoSEQ multiplex PCR; in TCRdb, only in-frame clones are kept and a portion is missing. The sample has 30,000 to 45,000 clones, about 85% seen once. Sequencing was done on a sample of peripheral blood. Source of these receptors: a man aged 80 or over with active or convalescent COVID-19. Both conserved end residues are part of each CDR3. The D gene is left open where the match is weak. Only some rows state a clone size, as once, few, many or a class for expanded clones.

V gene	J gene	D gene	clone size	CDR3 length	CDR3 protein	CDR3 DNA
TRBV19	TRBJ2-3	-	few	13	CASVPGGLDTQYF	TGTGCCAGTGTACCAGGAGGGTTGGATACGCAGTATTTT
TRBV5-1	TRBJ1-1	TRBD1	-	17	CASKGSQGPTRGTEAFF	TGCGCCAGTAAAGGATCACAGGGGCCCACCCGGGGAACTGAAGCTTTCTTT
TRBV10-3	TRBJ1-2	-	-	13	CAIRRDGPYGYTF	TGTGCCATCAGGCGGGACGGACCCTATGGCTACACCTTC
TRBV19	TRBJ2-2	TRBD1	-	16	CASSKGQGLSGGELFF	TGTGCCAGTAGCAAGGGACAGGGTTTATCAGGGGGGGAGCTGTTTTTT
TRBV6-5	TRBJ2-6	-	-	15	CATAPGVSGANVLTF	TGTGCCACAGCCCCAGGGGTCTCTGGGGCCAACGTCCTGACTTTC
TRBV14	TRBJ1-6	TRBD1	-	16	CASSQFPTGHNSPLHF	TGTGCCAGCAGCCAATTCCCGACAGGGCATAATTCACCCCTCCACTTT
TRBV6-5	TRBJ2-2	-	once	15	CASRVAGPLMGELFF	TGTGCCAGCAGGGTGGCAGGGCCCCTCATGGGGGAGCTGTTTTTT
TRBV7-3	TRBJ2-1	TRBD2	-	15	CASSSQAGASNEQFF	TGTGCCAGCAGCTCCCAAGCGGGGGCCTCCAATGAGCAGTTCTTC
TRBV7-2	TRBJ1-1	TRBD1	-	16	CASRRYNRGLNTEAFF	TGTGCCAGCAGACGATATAACAGGGGCTTGAACACTGAAGCTTTCTTT
TRBV12-3/TRBV12-4	TRBJ1-2	-	-	13	CASSLNRDYGYTF	TGTGCCAGCAGTTTAAACAGGGATTATGGCTACACCTTC
TRBV30	TRBJ1-2	-	-	13	CAWSVGARGGYTF	TGTGCCTGGAGTGTAGGCGCCAGGGGCGGCTACACCTTC
TRBV7-2	TRBJ2-1	-	-	16	CASSFRSGRSYNEQFF	TGTGCCAGCAGCTTCCGCAGCGGGCGTTCCTACAATGAGCAGTTCTTC
TRBV7-9	TRBJ2-1	TRBD1	-	15	CASSFGTGSHHPQFF	TGTGCCAGCAGCTTCGGGACAGGGTCCCATCATCCCCAGTTCTTC
TRBV9	TRBJ1-6	TRBD1	-	17	CASSAFHRGQGRSPLHF	TGTGCCAGCAGCGCCTTCCACCGGGGACAGGGGCGTTCACCCCTCCACTTT
TRBV15	TRBJ2-2	-	-	16	CATSPMRGGRTGELFF	TGTGCCACCAGCCCCATGAGGGGAGGAAGGACCGGGGAGCTGTTTTTT
TRBV29-1	TRBJ1-5	TRBD1	-	15	CSVQIGQGAHQPQHF	TGCAGCGTTCAGATTGGACAGGGGGCACATCAGCCCCAGCATTTT
TRBV5-1	TRBJ2-5	-	-	15	CASSLTGQLQETQYF	TGCGCCAGCAGCTTGACGGGTCAGCTTCAAGAGACCCAGTACTTC
TRBV7-7	TRBJ2-2	-	-	15	CASSLNTVNTGELFF	TGTGCCAGCAGCTTAAATACAGTAAACACCGGGGAGCTGTTTTTT
TRBV6-6	TRBJ2-7	TRBD1	-	14	CASSLGQDRYEQYF	TGTGCCAGCAGTTTGGGACAGGACCGCTACGAGCAGTACTTC
TRBV11-3	TRBJ2-1	TRBD1	-	16	CASSREGTGIGGEQFF	TGTGCCAGCAGCCGTGAAGGGACAGGGATTGGCGGTGAGCAGTTCTTC